The entry that follows covers one T cell receptor beta chain sequence. Its antigen remains unknown. This CDR3 has 14 amino acids. The V gene lost 0 bases and the J gene lost 8 bases, with 13 bases spanning the gap. CDR1 and CDR2 (germline): MGHRA, YSYEKL. The sample's treatment: some 20 received Ad26.COV2.S at low or high dose, single or two shots; about 5 received placebo; per-sample allocation not given. At day 63 after the first vaccine or placebo injection, samples were drawn. An Ad26 vector expressing Wuhan-strain SARS-CoV-2 spike served as the vaccine. Data came from immunoSEQ multiplex PCR; TCRdb stores just in-frame clones and leaves some out. The table shows a few hundred thousand clones, with around 87% occurring only once. This sample was included in a study of Ad26.COV2.S vaccination and SARS-CoV-2 variants. Study results and caveats: The placebo group had lower spike-specific TCR breadth than the vaccine recipients did. Total T cell responses, in the TCR breadth and depth analyses, may have been underestimated.

J is TRBJ1-1 and V is TRBV4-1, with D unclear. The sample was peripheral blood, taken in a trial of Ad26.COV2.S vaccine versus placebo. This TCR came from a person aged 18-65 years who received the Ad26.COV2.S COVID-19 vaccine or a placebo. The CDR3 DNA follows: TGCGCCAGCAGCCAAGATACCCAGGCCACGGAAGCTTTCTTT. This sequence encodes CASSQDTQATEAFF.